The T cell receptor beta chain under discussion was sequenced for a study of T cells in Graves' hyperthyroidism and ophthalmopathy. V shed 5 bases and J 5 bases; nucleotides not matched to a gene: 11. This CDR3 contains 16 residues. The germline V gene has CDR1 SGHTA and CDR2 FQGNSA. Fresh peripheral blood, around 9.3 ml of it, supplied the PBMCs. Using RNA transcripts as the source, TCR beta CDR3 regions were amplified. Researchers ran a first-round RT-PCR on the TCR CDR3 using the HTBI primer set. TCRdb used MiXCR to reprocess the multiplex PCR reads, holding one entry per CDR3 protein. Here the sample spans fewer than 450,000 distinct CDR3 sequences, over 12% being singletons. Study-wide results and limits: In the analysis, a 13 V-J model separated ophthalmopathy from stable hyperthyroidism.

This clonotype was counted many times. No antigen is known for it. This receptor was obtained from an older woman with Graves' ophthalmopathy. The genes are TRBV7-2 and TRBJ2-5, with 10 bases identical to TRBD2. The specimen sequenced was blood. This CDR3 is CASSLRAGGPTETQYF. The CDR3 DNA sequence: TGTGCCAGCAGCCTAAGAGCGGGAGGGCCGACGGAGACCCAGTACTTC.